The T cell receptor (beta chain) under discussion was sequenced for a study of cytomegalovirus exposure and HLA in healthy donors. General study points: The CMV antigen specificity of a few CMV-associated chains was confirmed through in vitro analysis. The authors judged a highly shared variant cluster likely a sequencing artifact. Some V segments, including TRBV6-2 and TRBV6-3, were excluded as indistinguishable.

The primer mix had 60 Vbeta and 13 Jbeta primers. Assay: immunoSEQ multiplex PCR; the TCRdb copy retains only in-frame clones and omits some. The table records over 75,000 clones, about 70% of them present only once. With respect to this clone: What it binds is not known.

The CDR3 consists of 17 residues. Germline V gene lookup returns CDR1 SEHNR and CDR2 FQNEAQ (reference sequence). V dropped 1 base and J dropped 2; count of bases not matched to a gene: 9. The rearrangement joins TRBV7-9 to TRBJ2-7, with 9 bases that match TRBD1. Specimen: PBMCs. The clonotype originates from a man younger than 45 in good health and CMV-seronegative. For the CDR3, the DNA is TGTGCCAGCAGCTTAGGGGTAGACAGGGGGGAAACCTACGAGCAGTACTTC. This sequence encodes CASSLGVDRGETYEQYF.